Presented here are 2 T cell receptor beta chains from one specimen sequenced in a study of technical replicates of blood from a few donors. The data were produced by immunoSEQ multiplex PCR, yet TCRdb's version contains in-frame clones alone and is incomplete. The table shows 84,000 or so clones, with approximately 97% occurring only once. Material: T cells isolated from PBMCs. Receptors were obtained from a human donor in good health.

The V and J genes are TRBV5-8 and TRBJ2-5, with a possible D match to TRBD1 (7 bases). This CDR3 is 15 amino acids long. The germline V gene has CDR1 SGHTS and CDR2 YDEGEE. The V end lost 4 bases, the J end lost 3 bases, and 16 bases lay between the germline ends. The CDR3 DNA follows: TGTGCCAGCAGCGCGGGACAGTCAAGAGAAGAGACCCAGTACTTC. Amino acids: CASSAGQSREETQYF. Combining the CDR3 with reference TRBV5-8 and TRBJ2-5 gives the whole variable domain EAGVTQSPTHLIKTRGQQATLRCSPISGHTSVYWYQQALGLGLQFLLWYDEGEERNRGNFPPRFSGRQFPNYSSELNVNALELEDSALYLCASSAGQSREETQYFGPGTRLLVL.

The chain couples TRBV4-1 to TRBJ2-7, with 8 bases lining up with TRBD1. With V trimmed by 1 base and J by 0 bases, 8 bases remained unmatched. From germline, CDR1 is MGHRA and CDR2 YSYEKL. The CDR3 is 17 amino acids. The CDR3 nucleotides are TGCGCCAGCAGCCAAGGGAGACGGGACAGGTCCTCCTACGAGCAGTACTTC. Translated: CASSQGRRDRSSYEQYF.